The 23 T cell receptor beta chains listed next were all sequenced from one sample in a study of CD8+CD57+ T cells in acquired aplastic anemia listed by TCRdb under 2018. The run used an Illumina HiSeq 2000. Genomic DNA served as template for TCR beta VDJ combination and CDR3 sequence profiling. The public reads were reanalyzed by TCRdb: fastp trimming at Q25, MiXCR alignment, in-frame beta chains only. For every CDR3 protein sequence, its rows merge into one entry that carries the most common genes and DNA. The sample records about 190,000 distinct CDR3 sequences, roughly half of which are singletons. The ten largest clones add up to about 16% of the sample. The specimen was sorted CD4+, CD8+, or CD8+CD57+ T cells (not recorded which) from PBMCs. The source of these receptors is a human donor in good health, serving as a control.

The sample holds many counts of this clonotype. This rearrangement joins TRBV10-3 to TRBJ2-7; D unclear. V was clipped by 4 bases and J by 2 bases, with 18 bases between them. Germline V gives CDR1 ENHRY, CDR2 SYGVKD. The CDR3 spans 16 residues. This CDR3 is CAISVPPERLAYEQYF. The CDR3 DNA is TGTGCCATCAGTGTACCGCCGGAGAGATTGGCCTACGAGCAGTACTTC.

This clonotype has just a few counts. J is TRBJ2-6 and V is TRBV20-1; D not certain. The germline V gene has CDR1 DFQATT and CDR2 SNEGSKA (reference sequence). The V end was cut by 3 bases, the J end by 0 bases, with 6 bases between. The CDR3 loop spans 14 amino acids. The CDR3 is CSARESSGANVLTF. CDR3 DNA sequence: TGCAGTGCTAGGGAGAGCTCTGGGGCCAACGTCCTGACTTTC.

This clonotype occurred once. The rearrangement joins TRBV24-1 to TRBJ2-3; no definite D call. This CDR3 spans 15 amino acids. Germline CDR1 KGHDR, CDR2 SFDVKD. With 9 bases removed from V and 0 bases from J, the gap between germline ends came to 15 bases. CDR3 sequence reads: CATRRGEASTDTQYF. CDR3 in DNA: TGTGCCACCCGACGTGGTGAGGCTAGCACAGATACGCAGTATTTT.

This clonotype was picked up many times. The rearrangement links TRBV10-3 to TRBJ1-5; the D is unclear. CDR1 and CDR2 from the germline V gene are ENHRY and SYGVKD. V was clipped by 0 bases and J by 9 bases, with 12 bases between them. The CDR3 extends over 14 amino acids. CDR3 coding DNA: TGTGCCATCAGTGAGTCGTACAGCTCGGGGCCCCAGCATTTT. This codes for CAISESYSSGPQHF.

This clonotype was seen repeatedly, ten times or more. V is TRBV20-1 and J is TRBJ2-7; 7 bases fit TRBD1. After removal of 6 bases from V and 4 bases from J, the junction contained 12 bases not matched to a gene. Germline V gene data show CDR1 as DFQATT and CDR2 as SNEGSKA (reference sequence). The CDR3 contains 14 residues. The CDR3 loop reads CSAPGQPFTYEQYF. The DNA of the CDR3 is TGCAGTGCCCCGGGACAGCCTTTTACTTACGAGCAGTACTTC.

The genes are TRBV7-6 and TRBJ1-1; a possible D gene is TRBD1 (6 bases). The V gene's germline CDR1 is SGHVS and CDR2 FNYEAQ. This CDR3 region has 17 residues. Trimming took off 0 bases at V and 0 bases at J, with 14 bases between the two ends. Here the CDR3 DNA reads TGTGCCAGCAGCTTAGCTCCCGGGACAAGCTTGAACACTGAAGCTTTCTTT. It is translated as CASSLAPGTSLNTEAFF.

This clonotype has only a few counts. This chain joins TRBV5-1 and TRBJ1-1; D ambiguous. Germline values: CDR1 SGHRS, CDR2 YFSETQ. V was cut by 7 bases and J by 1 base, with 17 bases left in between. The CDR3 is 15 amino acids. CDR3 DNA sequence: TGCGCCAGCCAGCAAGGTGGCCAGCCGAACACTGAAGCTTTCTTT. Amino acid sequence: CASQQGGQPNTEAFF.

The rearrangement links TRBV6-1 to TRBJ1-5, with TRBD1 as a possible D gene (5 bases). The CDR3 covers 17 residues. V shed 5 bases and J shed 3 bases, with 20 bases lying between them. From germline, CDR1 is MNHNS and CDR2 SASEGT. CDR3 sequence (DNA): TGTGCCAGCAGTCAACCTAGACAGTTCAGATCCAATCAGCCCCAGCATTTT. Amino acid sequence: CASSQPRQFRSNQPQHF.

Concerning this clonotype: A single base separates this from a much larger clone, so it may be a read error. V usage is TRBV10-3 and J usage is TRBJ1-1, with 8 bases matching TRBD1. J was trimmed by 5 bases and V by 6 bases; bases with no gene match: 8. CDR3 length: 14 residues. Germline CDR1 and CDR2: ENHRY and SYGVKD. In DNA form, the CDR3 reads TGTGCCATCAGGGAGACAGGGGATTGGACTGAAGCTTTCTTT. This sequence encodes CAIRETGDWTEAFF.

This clonotype occurred many times. This chain connects TRBV24-1 to TRBJ2-3, with 9 positions matching TRBD2. Germline CDR1 reads KGHDR; CDR2 reads SFDVKD. With 1 base clipped from V and 1 base from J, the junction kept 5 bases outside the gene matches. The CDR3 is 17 amino acids. For the CDR3, the DNA is TGTGCCACCAGTGATTTACGGGTAGCGGGGGGCACAGATACGCAGTATTTT. It codes for CATSDLRVAGGTDTQYF.

The chain combines TRBV20-1 with TRBJ2-7; 9 bases fit TRBD1. The CDR3 contains 14 residues. Germline V gene sequence: CDR1 DFQATT, CDR2 SNEGSKA (reference sequence). V trimming: 2 bases; J trimming: 2 bases; junction bases outside the gene matches: 4. CDR3 in amino acids: CSARTGGAPYEQYF. DNA of the CDR3: TGCAGTGCTAGAACAGGGGGCGCGCCCTACGAGCAGTACTTC.

The rearrangement links TRBV15 to TRBJ2-6; 10 bases line up with TRBD1. The CDR3 length is 17 residues. V lost 3 bases to trimming and J lost 2 bases; unmatched junction nucleotides: 4. Germline CDR1 LNHNV, CDR2 YYDKDF (reference sequence). The CDR3 region has the DNA TGTGCCACCAGCAGGAGACAGGGGGCCGCTGGGGCCAACGTCCTGACTTTC. Protein product: CATSRRQGAAGANVLTF. Filled out from reference TRBV15 and TRBJ2-6, the complete variable domain reads DAMVIQNPRYQVTQFGKPVTLSCSQTLNHNVMYWYQQKSSQAPKLLFHYYDKDFNNEADTPDNFQSRRPNTSFCFLDIRSPGLGDTAMYLCATSRRQGAAGANVLTFGAGSRLTVL.

CDR3 residues: CATSDGEKVAQPQHF. Written as DNA, the CDR3 is TGTGCCACCAGTGACGGTGAGAAGGTTGCTCAGCCCCAGCATTTT. The chain couples TRBV15 to TRBJ1-5; D gene uncertain. V shed 6 bases and J shed 6 bases, with 18 bases lying between them. Per the germline V gene, CDR1 is LNHNV and CDR2 is YYDKDF (reference sequence). The CDR3 covers 15 residues. The whole variable domain, filled in from reference TRBV15 and TRBJ1-5, reads DAMVIQNPRYQVTQFGKPVTLSCSQTLNHNVMYWYQQKSSQAPKLLFHYYDKDFNNEADTPDNFQSRRPNTSFCFLDIRSPGLGDTAMYLCATSDGEKVAQPQHFGDGTRLSIL.

This clonotype was recorded only once. In this CDR3 the conserved last residue, phenylalanine or tryptophan, is missing, so a read error is likely. The rearrangement uses TRBV9 and TRBJ1-1; 11 nucleotides line up with TRBD1. This CDR3 has 14 residues. Germline V CDR1 and CDR2: SGDLS, YYNGEE. V shed 8 bases, J shed 8 bases, and the junction held 11 bases outside the gene matches. This CDR3 is CASSLGQGAGEAFS. The CDR3 nucleotides read TGTGCCAGTAGCCTAGGACAGGGGGCCGGCGAAGCTTTCTCT.

This clonotype was recorded only once. As DNA, the CDR3 is TGTGCCAGTAGTTCACCCCCAGGGAGAAGGGCGAAGCACACTGAAGCTTTCTTT. Residues: CASSSPPGRRAKHTEAFF. The J gene is TRBJ1-1, the V gene TRBV19; tentatively, D is TRBD1 (5 bases). Trimming removed 5 bases at V and 3 bases at J, with 25 bases between. The CDR3 is made up of 18 amino acids. CDR1 LNHDA and CDR2 SQIVND come from the germline V gene (reference sequence).

Details on this clonotype: This may be a read error: a much more frequent sequence differs by one nucleotide. The rearrangement uses TRBV6-5 and TRBJ1-1; 7 bases are a match to TRBD1. The germline gives CDR1 MNHEY, CDR2 SVGAGI. The CDR3 covers 16 residues. Trimming cost V 6 bases and J 3 bases; bases outside gene matches: 13. The CDR3 region is CASSSTGIGRDTEAFF. Written as DNA, the CDR3 is TGTGCCAGCAGCTCGACAGGGATTGGCCGGGACACTGAAGCTTTCTTT.

Only one count was recorded for this clonotype. DNA for the CDR3: TGTGCCAGCAGTGACAGATACACTGAAGCTTTCTTT. As protein: CASSDRYTEAFF. This chain connects TRBV25-1 to TRBJ1-1, with D hard to call. Germline lookup yields CDR1 MGHDK and CDR2 SYGVNS. V lost 3 bases and J 3 bases, leaving 5 bases between the germline ends. The CDR3 length is 12 residues.

The chain combines TRBV6-5 with TRBJ2-7, with 7 bases aligning to TRBD1. Germline V gene lookup returns CDR1 MNHEY and CDR2 SVGAGI. V was pared by 5 bases and J by 2 bases, with 6 bases of the junction left unmatched. This CDR3 is built from 14 residues. CDR3 protein: CASSDRGQTYEQYF. The CDR3 coding sequence is TGTGCCAGCAGTGATAGGGGACAGACCTACGAGCAGTACTTC.

This rearrangement joins TRBV7-2 to TRBJ1-5; a possible D gene is TRBD1 (5 bases). The CDR3 loop spans 14 amino acids. Trimming pared 4 bases from V and 11 bases from J, leaving 18 bases between. Looked up from germline, CDR1 is SGHTA and CDR2 is FQGNSA. The CDR3 reads CASSSFPGRASQHF. For the CDR3, the DNA is TGTGCCAGCAGCTCATTCCCGGGACGCGCCTCCCAGCATTTT.

Comment on this clonotype: Likely a read error: the CDR3 ends without its conserved phenylalanine or tryptophan. V and J are TRBV5-6 and TRBJ2-7; D perhaps matches TRBD2 (5 bases). This CDR3 spans 14 amino acids. The ends were cut back, 4 bases at V and 5 bases at J, with 16 bases in the middle. Germline-derived CDR1 and CDR2 are SGHDT and YYEEEE. DNA of the CDR3: TGTGCCAGCAGCCCTGGACGGGGAATCGACGAGCAGTACCTC. Translation: CASSPGRGIDEQYL.

On this clonotype itself: A much larger clone lies one base from this, so it may be a read error. The chain couples TRBV5-8 to TRBJ1-2, with D perhaps matching TRBD1 (6 bases). Germline CDR1 is SGHTS and CDR2 is YDEGEE. CDR3 size: 16 residues. The CDR3 DNA reads as TGTGCGAGAGTGGGGAGGGCGGGACAAACCTTCTATGGCTACACCTTC. Translating it yields CARVGRAGQTFYGYTF.

This clonotype was seen ten or more times. The V and J genes are TRBV27 and TRBJ1-1, with D unresolved. V was shortened by 6 bases and J by 2 bases, with 10 bases between the two germline ends. From germline, CDR1 is MNHEY and CDR2 SMNVEV (reference sequence). The CDR3 spans 13 residues. The CDR3 loop reads CASRPRGNTEAFF. Here the CDR3 DNA reads TGTGCCAGCAGGCCCCGAGGAAACACTGAAGCTTTCTTT.

This clonotype appeared many times. CDR3 protein: CASSVATGPNSPLHF. CDR3 coding DNA: TGTGCCAGCAGCGTAGCTACAGGGCCTAATTCACCCCTCCACTTT. The chain uses TRBV9 and TRBJ1-6; the D gene is possibly TRBD1 (6 bases). The length of the CDR3 is 15 residues. CDR1 SGDLS and CDR2 YYNGEE come from the germline V gene. The V end was cut by 0 bases, the J end by 6 bases, with 10 bases between.